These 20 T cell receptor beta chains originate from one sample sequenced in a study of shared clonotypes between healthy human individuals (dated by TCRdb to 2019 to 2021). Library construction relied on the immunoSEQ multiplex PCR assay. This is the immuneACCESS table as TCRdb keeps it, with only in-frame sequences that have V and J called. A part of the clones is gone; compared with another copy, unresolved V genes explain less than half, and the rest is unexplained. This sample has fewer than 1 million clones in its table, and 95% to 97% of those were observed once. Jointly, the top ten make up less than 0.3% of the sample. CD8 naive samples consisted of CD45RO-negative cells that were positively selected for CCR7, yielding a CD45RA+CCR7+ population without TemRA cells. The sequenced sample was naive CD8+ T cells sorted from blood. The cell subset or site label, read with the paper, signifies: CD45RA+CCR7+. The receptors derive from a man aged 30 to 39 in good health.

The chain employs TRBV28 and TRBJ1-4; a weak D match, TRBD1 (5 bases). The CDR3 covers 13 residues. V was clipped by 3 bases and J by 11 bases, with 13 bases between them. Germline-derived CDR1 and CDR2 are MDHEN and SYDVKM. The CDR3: CASSFTRAGKLFF. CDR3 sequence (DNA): TGTGCCAGCAGTTTTACCAGGGCGGGGAAACTGTTTTTT.

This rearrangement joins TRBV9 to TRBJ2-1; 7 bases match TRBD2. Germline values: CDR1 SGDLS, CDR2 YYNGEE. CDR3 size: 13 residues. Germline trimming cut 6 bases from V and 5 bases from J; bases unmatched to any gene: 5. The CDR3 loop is CASNRGSDNEQFF. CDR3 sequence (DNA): TGTGCCAGCAATCGCGGGAGCGACAATGAGCAGTTCTTC.

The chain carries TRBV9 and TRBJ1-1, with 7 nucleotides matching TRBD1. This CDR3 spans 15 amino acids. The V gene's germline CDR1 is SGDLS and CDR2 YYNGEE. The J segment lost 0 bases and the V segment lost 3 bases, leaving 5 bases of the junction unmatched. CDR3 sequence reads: CASSEYRGMNTEAFF. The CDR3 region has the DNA TGTGCCAGCAGCGAGTACAGGGGTATGAACACTGAAGCTTTCTTT.

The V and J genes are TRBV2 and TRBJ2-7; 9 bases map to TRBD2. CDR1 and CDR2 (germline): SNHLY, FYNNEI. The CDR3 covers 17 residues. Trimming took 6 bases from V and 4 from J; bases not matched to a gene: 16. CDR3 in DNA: TGTGCCAGCAGCCCCACCCTATTGCGGGAGGGCGGGTACGAGCAGTACTTC. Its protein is CASSPTLLREGGYEQYF.

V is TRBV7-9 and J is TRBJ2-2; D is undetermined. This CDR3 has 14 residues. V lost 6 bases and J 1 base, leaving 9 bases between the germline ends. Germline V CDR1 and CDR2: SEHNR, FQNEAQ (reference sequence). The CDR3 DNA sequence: TGTGCCAGCAGAACCCCGGAGAACACCGGGGAGCTGTTTTTT. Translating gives CASRTPENTGELFF.

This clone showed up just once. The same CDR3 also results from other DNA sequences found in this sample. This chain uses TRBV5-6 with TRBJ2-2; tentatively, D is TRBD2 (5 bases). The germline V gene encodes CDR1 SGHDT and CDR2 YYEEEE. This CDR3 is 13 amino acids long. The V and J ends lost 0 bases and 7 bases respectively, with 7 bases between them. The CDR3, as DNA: TGTGCCAGCAGCTTGGGTGGGAGCGGGGAGCTGTTTTTT. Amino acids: CASSLGGSGELFF.

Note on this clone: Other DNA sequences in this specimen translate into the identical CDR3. CDR3 nucleotide sequence: TGTGCCAGCAGTTTGGGACTAGCTGGGTACGAGCAGTACTTC. Its translation: CASSLGLAGYEQYF. The rearrangement uses TRBV27 and TRBJ2-7; 9 positions match TRBD2. The germline CDR1 and CDR2 sequences are MNHEY and SMNVEV (reference sequence). The V and J ends lost 3 bases and 4 bases, in that order; junction bases with no gene match: 4. CDR3 length: 14 amino acids.

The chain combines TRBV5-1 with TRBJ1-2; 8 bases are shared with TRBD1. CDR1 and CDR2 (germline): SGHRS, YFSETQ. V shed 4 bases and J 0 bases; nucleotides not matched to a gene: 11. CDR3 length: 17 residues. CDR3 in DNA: TGCGCCAGCAGCCCTATCGGACAGGGTAGGACTAACTATGGCTACACCTTC. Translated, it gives CASSPIGQGRTNYGYTF.

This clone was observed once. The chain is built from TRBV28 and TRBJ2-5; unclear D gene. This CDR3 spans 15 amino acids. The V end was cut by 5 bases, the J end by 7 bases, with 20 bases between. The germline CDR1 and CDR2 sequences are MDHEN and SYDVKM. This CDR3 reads CASSPPGQSIGTQYF. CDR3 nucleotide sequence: TGTGCCAGCAGTCCCCCCGGGCAATCCATTGGGACCCAGTACTTC.

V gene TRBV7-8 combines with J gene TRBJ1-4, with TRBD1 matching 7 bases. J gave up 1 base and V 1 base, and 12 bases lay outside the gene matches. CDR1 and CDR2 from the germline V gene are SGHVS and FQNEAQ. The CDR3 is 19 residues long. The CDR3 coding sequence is TGTGCCAGCAGCTTAGAATCCGGGACAGTCTTAAGAACTAATGAAAAACTGTTTTTT. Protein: CASSLESGTVLRTNEKLFF.

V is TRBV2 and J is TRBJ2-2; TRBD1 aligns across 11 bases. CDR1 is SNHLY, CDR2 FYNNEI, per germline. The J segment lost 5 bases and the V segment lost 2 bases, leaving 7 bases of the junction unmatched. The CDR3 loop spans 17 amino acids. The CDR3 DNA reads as TGTGCCAGCAGTGAACCGGGACAGGGGGTTTGGACCGGGGAGCTGTTTTTT. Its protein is CASSEPGQGVWTGELFF.

As DNA, the CDR3 is TGTGCCAGCAGCCACCGGACAGAAATCTACGAGCAGTACTTC. It specifies CASSHRTEIYEQYF. The chain carries TRBV7-9 and TRBJ2-7, with a possible D match to TRBD1 (6 bases). Trimming stripped 5 bases from V and 3 bases from J, with 14 bases between. The germline CDR1 and CDR2 sequences are SEHNR and FQNEAQ (reference sequence). CDR3 length equals 14 residues.

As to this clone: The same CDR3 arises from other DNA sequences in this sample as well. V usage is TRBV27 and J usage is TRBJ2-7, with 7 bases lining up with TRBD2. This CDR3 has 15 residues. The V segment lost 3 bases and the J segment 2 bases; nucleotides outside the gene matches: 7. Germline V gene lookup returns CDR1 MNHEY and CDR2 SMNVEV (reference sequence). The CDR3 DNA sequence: TGTGCCAGCAGTTTGTCTGGGGGGGGGACCTACGAGCAGTACTTC. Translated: CASSLSGGGTYEQYF.

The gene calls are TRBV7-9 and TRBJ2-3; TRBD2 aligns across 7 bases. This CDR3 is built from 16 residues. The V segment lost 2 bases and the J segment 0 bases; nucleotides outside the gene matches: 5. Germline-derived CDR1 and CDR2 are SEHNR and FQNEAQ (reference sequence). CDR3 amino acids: CASSLPLAESTDTQYF. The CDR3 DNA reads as TGTGCCAGCAGCTTACCGCTAGCGGAGAGCACAGATACGCAGTATTTT.

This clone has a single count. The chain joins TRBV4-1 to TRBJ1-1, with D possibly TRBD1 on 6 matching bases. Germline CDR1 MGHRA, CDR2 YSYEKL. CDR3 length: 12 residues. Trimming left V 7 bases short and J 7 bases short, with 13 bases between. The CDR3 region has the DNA TGCGCCAGCACCGGGGGGGCAGGTGAAGCTTTCTTT. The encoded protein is CASTGGAGEAFF.

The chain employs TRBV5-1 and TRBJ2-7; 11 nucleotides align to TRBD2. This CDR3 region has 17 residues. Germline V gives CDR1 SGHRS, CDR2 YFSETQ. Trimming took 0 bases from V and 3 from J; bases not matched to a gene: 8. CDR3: CASSLGLGLAAFYEQYF. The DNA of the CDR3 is TGCGCCAGCAGCTTGGGCCTGGGACTAGCGGCCTTCTACGAGCAGTACTTC.

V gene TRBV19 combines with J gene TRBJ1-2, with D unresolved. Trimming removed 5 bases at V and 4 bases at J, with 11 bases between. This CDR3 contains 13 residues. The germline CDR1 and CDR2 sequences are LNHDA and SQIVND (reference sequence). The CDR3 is CASSLSRTYGYTF. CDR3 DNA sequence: TGTGCCAGTAGTTTGTCTCGGACCTATGGCTACACCTTC.

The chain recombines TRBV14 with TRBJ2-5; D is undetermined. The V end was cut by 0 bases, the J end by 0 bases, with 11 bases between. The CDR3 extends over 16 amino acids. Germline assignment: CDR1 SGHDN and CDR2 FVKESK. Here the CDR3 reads CASSQDSRHHQETQYF. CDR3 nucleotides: TGTGCCAGCAGCCAAGATTCCCGGCACCACCAAGAGACCCAGTACTTC.

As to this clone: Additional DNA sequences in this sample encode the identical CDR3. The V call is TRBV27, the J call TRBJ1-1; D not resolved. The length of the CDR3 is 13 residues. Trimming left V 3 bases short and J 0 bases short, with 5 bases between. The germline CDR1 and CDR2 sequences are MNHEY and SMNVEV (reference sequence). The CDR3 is CASSLVVNTEAFF. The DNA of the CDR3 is TGTGCCAGCAGTTTGGTTGTGAACACTGAAGCTTTCTTT.

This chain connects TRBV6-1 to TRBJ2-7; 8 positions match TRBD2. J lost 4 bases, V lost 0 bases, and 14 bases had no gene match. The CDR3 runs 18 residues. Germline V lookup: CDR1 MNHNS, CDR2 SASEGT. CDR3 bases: TGTGCCAGCAGTGAAGCTATCCTACCGGGACTAGGGGGTTACGAGCAGTACTTC. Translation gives CASSEAILPGLGGYEQYF.